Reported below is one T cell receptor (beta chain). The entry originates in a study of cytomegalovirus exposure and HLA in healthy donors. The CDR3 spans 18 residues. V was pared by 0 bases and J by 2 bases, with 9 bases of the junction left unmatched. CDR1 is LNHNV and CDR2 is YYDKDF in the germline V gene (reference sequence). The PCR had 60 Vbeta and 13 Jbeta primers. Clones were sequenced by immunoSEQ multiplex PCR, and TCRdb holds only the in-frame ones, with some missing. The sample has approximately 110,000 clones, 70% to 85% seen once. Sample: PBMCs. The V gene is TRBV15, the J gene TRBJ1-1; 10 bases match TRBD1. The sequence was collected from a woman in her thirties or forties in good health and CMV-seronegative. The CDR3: CATSRDDWDRGSNTEAFF. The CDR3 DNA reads TGTGCCACCAGCAGAGATGATTGGGACAGGGGATCTAACACTGAAGCTTTCTTT.